This TCR beta chain was captured by sequencing in a study of T cells in localized non-small cell lung cancer. In regard to this clone: What it recognizes is unknown.

Produced via immunoSEQ multiplex PCR; TCRdb's table is partial and in-frame only. The top ten hold 6.5% to 9.5% of the sample, which has over 9,000 clones, about 85% seen once. Study results and caveats: When the top 100 tumor clones were examined, a median 57 of them also appeared in the adjacent lung, which was paired and uninvolved. Since sequencing was restricted to only one region of the tumor, intratumor heterogeneity remains a possibility.

The sequencing here drew on peripheral blood, taken before any cancer treatment. This receptor was identified in a male donor aged 60 or over with stage III lung adenocarcinoma.

The CDR3 region has the DNA TGTGCCAGAAGCTTGCGGACTAGCGGGGGAGAATTAAGCACAGATACGCAGTATTTT. Translating gives CARSLRTSGGELSTDTQYF. V and J are TRBV5-3 and TRBJ2-3, with 13 bases aligning to TRBD2. TRBV5-3 is an open reading frame, and its role is uncertain. The CDR3 sequence is 19 residues long. The V and J ends lost 1 base and 0 bases, in that order; junction bases with no gene match: 8.